This record looks at one TCR beta chain sequence and its context. This sample stems from a study of T cell repertoires in cytomegalovirus infection. Germline assignment: CDR1 MDHEN and CDR2 SYDVKM. Trimming pared 5 bases from V and 3 bases from J, leaving 12 bases between. CDR3 length: 14 residues. TCRdb ran MiXCR on the reads and lists one entry per CDR3 protein. The table has roughly 280,000 distinct CDR3 sequences, around 15% seen once. Material for sequencing was PBMCs. The sequence was obtained from a human donor in good health (CMV status not recorded). Some clones in this sample may be carry-over from other donors' samples. The chain employs TRBV28 and TRBJ2-3, with D possibly being TRBD1 or TRBD2 (5 bases each). The CDR3, as DNA: TGTGCCAGCAGTCCCGGGACGACTACAGATACGCAGTATTTT. It is translated as CASSPGTTTDTQYF.